These T cell receptor beta chains were read from a single sample in a study of identical twins. TCRdb re-derived calls from the 5' RACE reads in MiXCR, one entry per CDR3 protein. The data contain a few hundred thousand distinct CDR3 sequences, 9% of them singletons. Input material: naive T cells sorted from blood. All receptors derive from a woman in her forties or fifties in good health. Both conserved end residues are part of each CDR3. A D gene is named only where the DNA matches it firmly. Clone size is stated in some rows and not others, as once, few, many or a class when expanded.

TRBD2	many	TRBV27	TRBJ2-1	TGTGCCAGCAGTTTCGGGACTAGCGGGAAATTGGATCAGTTCTTC	CASSFGTSGKLDQFF
.	few	TRBV29-1	TRBJ2-2	TGCAGCGTTGAACTCGGACACACCGGGGAGCTGTTTTTT	CSVELGHTGELFF
.	many	TRBV5-1	TRBJ2-3	TGCGCCAGCAGCTTGGGACTCCCTAAGGATACGCAGTATTTT	CASSLGLPKDTQYF
.	.	TRBV12-3/TRBV12-4	TRBJ2-1	TGTGCCAGCAGTTTGCAACAGTCGGGCAATGAGCAGTTCTTC	CASSLQQSGNEQFF
.	.	TRBV24-1	TRBJ2-5	TGTGCCACCAGTGATTTGACGGGTACCGACATTCCCGAGACCCAGTACTTC	CATSDLTGTDIPETQYF
TRBD2	many	TRBV7-8	TRBJ2-3	TGTGCCAGCAGCTTCCTAGCGGGACCAGCTAGCACAGATACGCAGTATTTT	CASSFLAGPASTDTQYF
.	many	TRBV5-1	TRBJ2-7	TGCGCCAGCAGCTTGGGGGACCGTTTGACCGAGCAGTACTTC	CASSLGDRLTEQYF
TRBD1	few	TRBV20-1	TRBJ2-7	TGCAGTGTTCCCGGGACAGGATCCTACGAGCAGTACTTC	CSVPGTGSYEQYF
TRBD1	.	TRBV10-2	TRBJ1-1	TGCGCCAGCAATGACAGGGGAGTACGAGCTTTCTTT	CASNDRGVRAFF
.	many	TRBV29-1	TRBJ2-3	TGCAGCGTTGAAATGGGAGAGGGCCCTGATACGCAGTATTTT	CSVEMGEGPDTQYF
TRBD1	few	TRBV6-1	TRBJ2-3	TGTGCCAGCAGCCAGGGGGCGCGGGGTACGCAGTATTTT	CASSQGARGTQYF
TRBD1	few	TRBV10-3	TRBJ1-5	TGTGCCATCAGCGACAGGGGGATTAATCAGCCCCAGCATTTT	CAISDRGINQPQHF
TRBD2	.	TRBV27	TRBJ2-5	TGTGCCAGCACACCGGGACTAGCGGGAGTCAGGGAGACCCAGTACTTC	CASTPGLAGVRETQYF
.	many	TRBV6-6	TRBJ2-4	TGTGCCGGCTCCGGGACGGCTAAAAACATTCAGTACTTC	CAGSGTAKNIQYF
.	.	TRBV7-6	TRBJ2-2	TGTGCCAGCAGCTTCGGACTACCGTACACCGGGGAGCTGTTTTTT	CASSFGLPYTGELFF
.	many	TRBV29-1	TRBJ1-2	TGCAGCGCCTTTTTACCCATCGGGGAGGATGGCTACACCTTC	CSAFLPIGEDGYTF
TRBD1	.	TRBV29-1	TRBJ1-2	TGCAGCGTCCAACAGGGGGACTATGGCTACACCTTC	CSVQQGDYGYTF
.	many	TRBV4-1	TRBJ1-5	TGCGCCAGCAGCCAAGATCCGCAGCTCAAAAGCAATCAGCCCCAGCATTTT	CASSQDPQLKSNQPQHF
.	many	TRBV12-3/TRBV12-4	TRBJ1-4	TGTGCCAGCAGTGAACCCGGCGCTAATGAAAAACTGTTTTTT	CASSEPGANEKLFF
TRBD1	.	TRBV12-3/TRBV12-4	TRBJ1-6	TGTGCCAGCAGTTTGGACAGGAATTCACCCCTCCACTTT	CASSLDRNSPLHF
.	few	TRBV3-1	TRBJ2-3	TGTGCCAGCAGCCCAACGCGGCAGTCAGATACGCAGTATTTT	CASSPTRQSDTQYF
.	few	TRBV20-1	TRBJ2-7	TGCAGTACTATAACTCGGGGGCTAGACGAGCAGTACTTC	CSTITRGLDEQYF